Listed below are T cell receptor beta chains from one sample, sequenced in a study of control samples from healthy donors and cancer patients. TCRdb's copy holds only in-frame clones and misses some; the assay was immunoSEQ multiplex PCR. Of around 51,000 clones in the sample, 75% to 85% were seen once. Sequencing input: blood. These receptors originate from a man in his 70s in good health. The CDR3 runs from the conserved cysteine through the conserved F or W. A D gene is named only where the DNA matches it firmly. Part of the rows lack a size; the others show once, few, many or a class for expanded clones.

v_gene	abundance	d_gene	j_gene	CDR3aa	CDR3nt
TRBV28	NA	TRBD1	TRBJ1-6	CASSSDRAGNSPLHF	TGTGCCAGCAGTTCAGACAGGGCCGGGAATTCACCCCTCCACTTT
TRBV9	NA	TRBD2	TRBJ2-3	CASSALGRAGGGDTQYF	TGTGCCAGCAGCGCCCTCGGGAGGGCCGGGGGGGGAGATACGCAGTATTTT
TRBV9	NA	NA	TRBJ1-2	CASSITDGTSSYTF	TGTGCCAGCAGCATCACGGACGGCACTTCGAGCTACACCTTC
TRBV18	NA	NA	TRBJ1-5	CASTKDGNQPQHF	TGTGCCAGCACCAAGGACGGAAATCAGCCCCAGCATTTT
TRBV7-8	NA	NA	TRBJ2-1	CASSPYRASAKGYNEQFF	TGTGCCAGCAGCCCATACCGGGCTAGCGCTAAGGGTTACAATGAGCAGTTCTTC
TRBV4-1	NA	NA	TRBJ1-1	CASSQSFRGSEAFF	TGCGCCAGCAGCCAATCGTTTCGGGGCTCTGAAGCTTTCTTT
TRBV5-1	once	NA	TRBJ2-2	CASSLIGRGAGELFF	TGCGCCAGCAGCTTGATCGGCAGGGGGGCCGGGGAGCTGTTTTTT
TRBV18	NA	NA	TRBJ2-3	CASSPGDFGNF	TGTGCCAGCTCACCCGGTGATTTCGGGAACTTT
TRBV5-8	NA	NA	TRBJ2-3	CASRSFAPDTQYF	TGTGCCAGCAGGTCGTTTGCCCCAGATACGCAGTATTTT
TRBV10-2	NA	NA	TRBJ1-4	CASWGTATNEKLFF	TGCGCCAGCTGGGGGACGGCAACTAATGAAAAACTGTTTTTT
TRBV10-1	NA	NA	TRBJ2-7	CASRDYYEQYF	TGCGCCAGCAGAGATTATTACGAGCAGTACTTC
TRBV28	NA	NA	TRBJ1-3	CASSYLQGFGNTIYF	TGTGCCAGCAGTTACCTACAGGGATTTGGAAACACCATATATTTT
TRBV6-5	NA	TRBD2	TRBJ2-7	CASSMTSGSIYEQYF	TGTGCCAGCAGTATGACTAGCGGGAGTATCTACGAGCAGTACTTC
TRBV9	NA	NA	TRBJ2-3	CASSPRTMATDTQYF	TGTGCCAGCAGCCCCCGGACTATGGCCACAGATACGCAGTATTTT
TRBV7-9	NA	TRBD1	TRBJ2-7	CASSLTGTVYEQYF	TGTGCCAGCAGCTTAACAGGGACAGTCTACGAGCAGTACTTC
TRBV2	NA	NA	TRBJ1-6	CASSLTTGDSPLHF	TGTGCCAGCAGTTTGACAACCGGGGATTCACCCCTCCACTTT
TRBV5-6	once	NA	TRBJ2-6	CASSLWVSSGANVLTF	TGTGCCAGCAGCTTGTGGGTAAGCTCTGGGGCCAACGTCCTGACTTTC
TRBV18	NA	TRBD1	TRBJ2-1	CASSEDRENEQFF	TGTGCCAGCTCAGAGGACAGGGAGAATGAGCAGTTCTTC
TRBV2	NA	TRBD1	TRBJ1-6	CASITGGWNSPLHF	TGTGCCAGCATCACAGGGGGATGGAATTCACCCCTCCACTTT
TRBV6-1	few	NA	TRBJ1-5	CASSEPGRWNQPQHF	TGTGCCAGCAGTGAACCGGGACGGTGGAATCAGCCCCAGCATTTT
TRBV18	NA	NA	TRBJ1-5	CASSPDRHQPQHF	TGTGCCAGCTCACCCGACAGGCATCAGCCCCAGCATTTT
TRBV5-1	NA	TRBD2	TRBJ2-1	CASSLGSGGDEQFF	TGCGCCAGCAGCTTGGGTAGCGGGGGCGATGAGCAGTTCTTC
TRBV3-1/TRBV3-2	NA	NA	TRBJ1-4	CASSRPGQWNEKLFF	TGTGCCAGCAGCCGACCGGGACAATGGAATGAAAAACTGTTTTTT
TRBV11-1	NA	NA	TRBJ2-5	CASSLGPEGGETQYF	TGTGCCAGCAGCTTGGGTCCCGAAGGGGGGGAGACCCAGTACTTC
TRBV5-4	once	TRBD1	TRBJ1-2	CASSSRTGTGKYGYTF	TGTGCCAGCAGTTCGAGAACCGGGACAGGGAAATATGGCTACACCTTC
TRBV18	NA	NA	TRBJ2-3	CASSPSWDTQYF	TGTGCCAGCTCACCTAGTTGGGATACGCAGTATTTT
TRBV5-6	few	TRBD2	TRBJ2-1	CASSPSTSGSFHNEQFF	TGTGCCAGCAGCCCTTCGACTAGCGGGAGCTTCCACAATGAGCAGTTCTTC
TRBV11-3	NA	NA	TRBJ2-7	CASSPTPPLTYEQYF	TGTGCCAGCAGCCCCACTCCTCCATTAACCTACGAGCAGTACTTC
TRBV7-8	medium-sized	TRBD1	TRBJ1-5	CASSARQGHQPQHF	TGTGCCAGCAGCGCTCGACAGGGCCATCAGCCCCAGCATTTT
TRBV5-6	NA	TRBD2	TRBJ2-7	CASSLVAGGYEQYF	TGTGCCAGCAGCTTGGTAGCGGGGGGTTACGAGCAGTACTTC
TRBV19	NA	NA	TRBJ1-4	CASGKGRETNEKLFF	TGTGCCAGTGGTAAGGGGAGAGAAACTAATGAAAAACTGTTTTTT
TRBV3-1/TRBV3-2	NA	NA	TRBJ1-6	CASSPTSYNSPLHF	TGTGCCAGCAGCCCTACCTCCTATAATTCACCCCTCCACTTT
TRBV7-2	NA	TRBD1	TRBJ2-3	CASSLMGQGTDTQYF	TGTGCCAGCAGCTTAATGGGACAGGGGACAGATACGCAGTATTTT
TRBV28	NA	TRBD2	TRBJ2-3	CASSLLAGEGTDTQYF	TGTGCCAGCAGTCTACTAGCGGGAGAGGGCACAGATACGCAGTATTTT
TRBV7-7	NA	NA	TRBJ2-5	CASSSQLQETQYF	TGTGCTAGCAGCTCCCAGCTCCAAGAGACCCAGTACTTC
TRBV2	NA	TRBD1	TRBJ1-2	CASSEWSGGSDGYTF	TGTGCCAGCAGTGAATGGTCAGGGGGCTCTGATGGCTACACCTTC
TRBV6-5	NA	NA	TRBJ2-5	CASIEGGRQETQYF	TGTGCCAGCATCGAAGGTGGCAGGCAAGAGACCCAGTACTTC